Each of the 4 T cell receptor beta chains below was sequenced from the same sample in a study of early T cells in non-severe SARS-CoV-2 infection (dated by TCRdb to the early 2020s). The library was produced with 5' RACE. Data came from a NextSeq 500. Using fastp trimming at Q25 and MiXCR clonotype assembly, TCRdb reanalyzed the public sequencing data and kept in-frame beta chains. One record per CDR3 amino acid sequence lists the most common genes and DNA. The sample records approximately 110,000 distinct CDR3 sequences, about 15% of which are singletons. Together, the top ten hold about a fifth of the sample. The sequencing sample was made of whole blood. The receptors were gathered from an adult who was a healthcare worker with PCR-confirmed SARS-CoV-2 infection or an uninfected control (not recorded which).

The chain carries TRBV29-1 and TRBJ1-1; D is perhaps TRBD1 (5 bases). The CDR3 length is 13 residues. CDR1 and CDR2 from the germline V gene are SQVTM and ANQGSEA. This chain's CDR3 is CRAGSGTNTEAFF. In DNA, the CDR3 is TGCAGAGCTGGATCGGGGACCAACACTGAAGCTTTCTTT.

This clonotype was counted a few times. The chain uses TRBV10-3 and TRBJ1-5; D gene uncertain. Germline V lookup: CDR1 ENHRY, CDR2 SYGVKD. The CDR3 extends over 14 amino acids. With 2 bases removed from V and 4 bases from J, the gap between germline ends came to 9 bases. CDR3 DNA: TGTGCCATCAGTGAGCTGCCGGGGAATCAGCCCCAGCATTTT. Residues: CAISELPGNQPQHF.

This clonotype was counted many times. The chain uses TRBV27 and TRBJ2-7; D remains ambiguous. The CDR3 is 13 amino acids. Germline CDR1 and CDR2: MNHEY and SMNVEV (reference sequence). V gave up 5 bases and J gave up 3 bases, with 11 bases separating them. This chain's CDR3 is CASSEGIFYEQYF. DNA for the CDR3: TGTGCCAGCAGTGAAGGGATCTTCTACGAGCAGTACTTC.

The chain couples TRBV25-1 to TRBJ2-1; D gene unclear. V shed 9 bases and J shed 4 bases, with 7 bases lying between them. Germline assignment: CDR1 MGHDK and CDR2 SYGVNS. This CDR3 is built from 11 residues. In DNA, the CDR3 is TGTGCCAGTGGCCTTTACAATGAGCAGTTCTTC. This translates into CASGLYNEQFF.